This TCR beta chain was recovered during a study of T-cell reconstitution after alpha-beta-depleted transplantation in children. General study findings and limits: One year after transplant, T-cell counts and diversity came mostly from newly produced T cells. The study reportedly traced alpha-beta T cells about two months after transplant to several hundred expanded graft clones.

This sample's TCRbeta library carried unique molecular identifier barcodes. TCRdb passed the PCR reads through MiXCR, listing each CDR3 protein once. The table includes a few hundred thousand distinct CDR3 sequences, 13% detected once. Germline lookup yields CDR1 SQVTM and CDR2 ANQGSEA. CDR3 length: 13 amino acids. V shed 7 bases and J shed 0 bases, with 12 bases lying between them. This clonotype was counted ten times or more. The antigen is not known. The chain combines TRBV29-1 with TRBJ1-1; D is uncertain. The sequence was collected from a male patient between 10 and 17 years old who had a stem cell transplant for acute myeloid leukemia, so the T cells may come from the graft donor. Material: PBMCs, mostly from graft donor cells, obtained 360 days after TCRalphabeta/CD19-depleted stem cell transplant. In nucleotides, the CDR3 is TGCAGCGCCGGTGAGGTTATGAACACTGAAGCTTTCTTT. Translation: CSAGEVMNTEAFF.